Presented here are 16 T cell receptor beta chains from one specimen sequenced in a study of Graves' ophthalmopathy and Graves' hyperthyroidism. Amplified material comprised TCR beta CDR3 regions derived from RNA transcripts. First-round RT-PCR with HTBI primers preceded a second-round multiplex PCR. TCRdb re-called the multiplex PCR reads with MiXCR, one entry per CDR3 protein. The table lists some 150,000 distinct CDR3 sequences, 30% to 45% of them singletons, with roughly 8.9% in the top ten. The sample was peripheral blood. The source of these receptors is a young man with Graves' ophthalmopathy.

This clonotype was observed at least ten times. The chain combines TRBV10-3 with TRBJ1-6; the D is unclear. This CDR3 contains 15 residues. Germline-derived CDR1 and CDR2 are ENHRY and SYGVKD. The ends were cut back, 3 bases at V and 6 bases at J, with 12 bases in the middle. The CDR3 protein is CAISDNSGSNSPLHF. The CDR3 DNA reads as TGTGCCATCAGTGATAACTCAGGCAGTAATTCACCCCTCCACTTT.

The CDR3 nucleotides are TGTGCCTGGAGTGGTAATATGAACACTGAAGCTTTCTTT. It yields the protein CAWSGNMNTEAFF. The J gene is TRBJ1-1, the V gene TRBV30; D is unresolved. The CDR3 runs to 13 residues. Trimming shortened V by 1 base and J by 0 bases, and 6 bases separated the two germline ends. The germline CDR1 and CDR2 sequences are GTSNPN and SVGIG (reference sequence).

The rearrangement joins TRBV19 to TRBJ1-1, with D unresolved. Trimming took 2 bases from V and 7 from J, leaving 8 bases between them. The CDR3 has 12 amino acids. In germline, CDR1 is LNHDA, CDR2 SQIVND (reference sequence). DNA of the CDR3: TGTGCCAGTAGTATAAGAGGCGATGAAGCTTTCTTT. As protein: CASSIRGDEAFF. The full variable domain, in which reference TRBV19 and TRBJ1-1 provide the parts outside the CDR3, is DGGITQSPKYLFRKEGQNVTLSCEQNLNHDAMYWYRQDPGQGLRLIYYSQIVNDFQKGDIAEGYSVSREKKESFPLTVTSAQKNPTAFYLCASSIRGDEAFFGQGTRLTVV.

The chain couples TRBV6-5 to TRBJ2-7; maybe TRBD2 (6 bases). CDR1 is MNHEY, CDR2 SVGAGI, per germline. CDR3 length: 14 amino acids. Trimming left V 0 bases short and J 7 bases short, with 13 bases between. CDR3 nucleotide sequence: TGTGCCAGCAGTTACTCGCGGGGCCCCCTGGAGCAGTACTTC. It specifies CASSYSRGPLEQYF.

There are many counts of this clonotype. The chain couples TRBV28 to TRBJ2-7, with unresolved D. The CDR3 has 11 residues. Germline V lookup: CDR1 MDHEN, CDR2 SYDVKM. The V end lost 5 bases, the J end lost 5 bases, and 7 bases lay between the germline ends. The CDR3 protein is CASSTHDEQYF. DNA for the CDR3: TGTGCCAGCAGTACCCACGACGAGCAGTACTTC.

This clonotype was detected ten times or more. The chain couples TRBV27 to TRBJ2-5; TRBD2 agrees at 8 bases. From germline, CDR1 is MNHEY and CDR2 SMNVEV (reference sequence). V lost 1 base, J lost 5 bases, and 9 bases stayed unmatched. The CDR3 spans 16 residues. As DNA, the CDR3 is TGTGCCAGCAGTTTATTCCCGGGAGGGCCTCGGGAGACCCAGTACTTC. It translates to CASSLFPGGPRETQYF.

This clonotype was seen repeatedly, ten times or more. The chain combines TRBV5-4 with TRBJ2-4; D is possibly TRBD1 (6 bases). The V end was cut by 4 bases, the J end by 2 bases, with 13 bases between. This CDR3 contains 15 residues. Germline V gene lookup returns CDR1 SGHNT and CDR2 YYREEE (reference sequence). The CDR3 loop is CASSKEDRSKNIQYF. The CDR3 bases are TGTGCCAGCAGCAAAGAAGACAGGTCCAAAAACATTCAGTACTTC.

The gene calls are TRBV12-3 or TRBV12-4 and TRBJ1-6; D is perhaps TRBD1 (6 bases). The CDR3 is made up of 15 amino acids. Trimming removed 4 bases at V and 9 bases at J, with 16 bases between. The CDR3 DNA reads TGTGCCAGCAGTTATTGGGGGGCGCGGGGTTCACCCCTCCACTTT. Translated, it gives CASSYWGARGSPLHF.

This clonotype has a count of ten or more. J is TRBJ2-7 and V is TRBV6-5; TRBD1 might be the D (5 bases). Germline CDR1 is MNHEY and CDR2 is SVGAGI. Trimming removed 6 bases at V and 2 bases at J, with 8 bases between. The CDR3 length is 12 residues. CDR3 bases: TGTGCCAGCAGCCCGACAGCCTACGAGCAGTACTTC. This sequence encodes CASSPTAYEQYF.

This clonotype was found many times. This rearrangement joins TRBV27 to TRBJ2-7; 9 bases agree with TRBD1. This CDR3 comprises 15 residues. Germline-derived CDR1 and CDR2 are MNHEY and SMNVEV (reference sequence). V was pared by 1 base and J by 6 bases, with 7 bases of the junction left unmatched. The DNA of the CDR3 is TGTGCCAGCAGTTTATGGGGACAGGGACTCGGCGAGCAGTACTTC. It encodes CASSLWGQGLGEQYF.

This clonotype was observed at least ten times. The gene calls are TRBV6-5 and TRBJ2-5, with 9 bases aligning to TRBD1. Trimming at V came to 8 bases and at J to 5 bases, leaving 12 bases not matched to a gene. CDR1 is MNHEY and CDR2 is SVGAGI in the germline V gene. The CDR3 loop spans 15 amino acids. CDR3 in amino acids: CASGRTGGAAETQYF. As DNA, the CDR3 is TGTGCCAGCGGACGCACAGGGGGCGCCGCGGAGACCCAGTACTTC.

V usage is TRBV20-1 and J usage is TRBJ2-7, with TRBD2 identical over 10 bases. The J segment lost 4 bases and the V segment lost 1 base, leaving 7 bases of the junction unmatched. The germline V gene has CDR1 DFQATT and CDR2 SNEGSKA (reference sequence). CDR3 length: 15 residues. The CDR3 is CSARVPAGGTYEQYF. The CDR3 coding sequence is TGCAGTGCTAGAGTGCCAGCGGGGGGGACTTACGAGCAGTACTTC.

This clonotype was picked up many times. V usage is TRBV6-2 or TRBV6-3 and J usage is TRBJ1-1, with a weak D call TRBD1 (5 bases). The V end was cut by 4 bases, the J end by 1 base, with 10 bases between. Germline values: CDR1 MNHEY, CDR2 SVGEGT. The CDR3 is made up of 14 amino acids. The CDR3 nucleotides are TGTGCCAGCAGTTCTATCAGGGAGAACACTGAAGCTTTCTTT. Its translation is CASSSIRENTEAFF.

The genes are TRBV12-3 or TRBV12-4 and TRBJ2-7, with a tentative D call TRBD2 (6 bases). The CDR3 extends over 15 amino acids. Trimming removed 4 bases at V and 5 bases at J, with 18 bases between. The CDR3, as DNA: TGTGCCAGCAGTTACTCGTATGGGACTGACCACGAGCAGTACTTC. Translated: CASSYSYGTDHEQYF.

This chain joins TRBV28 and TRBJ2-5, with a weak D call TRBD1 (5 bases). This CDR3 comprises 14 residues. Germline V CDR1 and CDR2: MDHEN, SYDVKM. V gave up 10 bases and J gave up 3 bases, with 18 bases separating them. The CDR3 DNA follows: TGTGCCACCAGCCCCCCCGAGGACAAAGAGACCCAGTACTTC. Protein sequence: CATSPPEDKETQYF.

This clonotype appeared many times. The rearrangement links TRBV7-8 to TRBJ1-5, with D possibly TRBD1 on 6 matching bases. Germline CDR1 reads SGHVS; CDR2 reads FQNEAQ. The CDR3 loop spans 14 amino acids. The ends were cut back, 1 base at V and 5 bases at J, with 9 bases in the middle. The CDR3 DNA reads TGTGCCAGCAGCTTAGGGGGGGGCGATCAGCCCCAGCATTTT. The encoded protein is CASSLGGGDQPQHF. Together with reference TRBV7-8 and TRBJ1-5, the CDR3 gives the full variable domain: GAGVSQSPRYKVAKRGQDVALRCDPISGHVSLFWYQQALGQGPEFLTYFQNEAQLDKSGLPSDRFFAERPEGSVSTLKIQRTQQEDSAVYLCASSLGGGDQPQHFGDGTRLSIL.